Each of the 11 T cell receptor beta chains below was sequenced from the same sample in a study of blood T cell repertoires in COVID-19. Measured with immunoSEQ multiplex PCR; TCRdb has only the in-frame clones, and not every one. The sample comprises some 250,000 clones, approximately 86% of which are singletons, and nearly 2% rests with the top ten. Sequencing was performed on peripheral blood. These receptors were collected from a young man with active or convalescent COVID-19.

The chain couples TRBV19 to TRBJ2-2, with D maybe TRBD2 (6 bases). V was clipped by 3 bases and J by 3 bases, with 11 bases between them. CDR3 length: 15 residues. Germline lookup yields CDR1 LNHDA and CDR2 SQIVND (reference sequence). CDR3 in DNA: TGTGCCAGTAGTATGGGGGGTTTGGACACCGGGGAGCTGTTTTTT. Protein: CASSMGGLDTGELFF.

V and J are TRBV5-6 and TRBJ2-7, with TRBD1 as a possible D gene (7 bases). The CDR3 extends over 14 amino acids. V gave up 4 bases and J gave up 6 bases, with 17 bases separating them. CDR1 SGHDT and CDR2 YYEEEE come from the germline V gene. The CDR3 loop is CASSPDREASEQYF. For the CDR3, the DNA is TGTGCCAGCAGCCCTGACAGGGAGGCCTCCGAGCAGTACTTC.

The chain carries TRBV5-1 and TRBJ2-7, with TRBD2 identical over 11 bases. J was trimmed by 4 bases and V by 0 bases; bases with no gene match: 12. The CDR3 length is 18 residues. Per germline, CDR1 SGHRS and CDR2 YFSETQ. This chain's CDR3 is CASSLEASGGSWVYEQYF. The CDR3 nucleotides read TGCGCCAGCAGCTTGGAGGCTAGCGGGGGGTCTTGGGTATACGAGCAGTACTTC. Full variable domain (rest looked up from reference TRBV5-1 and TRBJ2-7): KAGVTQTPRYLIKTRGQQVTLSCSPISGHRSVSWYQQTPGQGLQFLFEYFSETQRNKGNFPGRFSGRQFSNSRSEMNVSTLELGDSALYLCASSLEASGGSWVYEQYFGPGTRLTVT.

The chain combines TRBV27 with TRBJ2-4, with D possibly TRBD1 on 6 matching bases. Between the trimmed V and J ends, which lost 6 bases and 7 bases, there was a span of 16 bases. The CDR3 is made up of 14 amino acids. Germline values: CDR1 MNHEY, CDR2 SMNVEV (reference sequence). The CDR3 nucleotides read TGTGCCAGCAGCCACAGGGTGGATGTTAACATTCAGTACTTC. Protein: CASSHRVDVNIQYF.

The sample holds one count of this clone. This chain links TRBV19 with TRBJ1-1; possibly TRBD1 for D (6 bases). Germline loops: CDR1 LNHDA, CDR2 SQIVND (reference sequence). The CDR3 spans 14 residues. Trimming pared 6 bases from V and 2 bases from J, leaving 13 bases between. CDR3 sequence: CASRPTGLNTEAFF. The DNA for the CDR3 is TGTGCCAGTAGGCCTACAGGGTTAAACACTGAAGCTTTCTTT.

This clone has just one count. The rearrangement uses TRBV11-2 and TRBJ1-2; TRBD1 agrees at 7 bases. Germline V lookup: CDR1 SGHAT, CDR2 FQNNGV. The V gene end was trimmed by 3 bases and the J gene end by 5 bases; junction bases not matched to a gene: 9. The CDR3 consists of 15 residues. CDR3 sequence (DNA): TGTGCCAGCAGCTTCGGAGGGGGCGCGAAATATGGCTACACCTTC. This translates into CASSFGGGAKYGYTF.

The V and J genes are TRBV6-1 and TRBJ1-5, with TRBD1 matching over 7 bases. Germline loops: CDR1 MNHNS, CDR2 SASEGT. J was trimmed by 7 bases and V by 3 bases; bases with no gene match: 6. The CDR3 contains 14 residues. The CDR3 DNA follows: TGTGCCAGCAGTGATACAGGGGTAAGACAGCCCCAGCATTTT. It yields the protein CASSDTGVRQPQHF.

The chain recombines TRBV13 with TRBJ1-6, with 9 bases identical to TRBD1. The germline CDR1 and CDR2 sequences are PRHDT and FYEKMQ (reference sequence). V gave up 0 bases and J gave up 7 bases; unmatched junction bases: 7. The CDR3 contains 17 residues. The CDR3 DNA sequence: TGTGCCAGCAGCTTAGGTGGGGTGACAGGGGGGAATTCACCCCTCCACTTT. Protein: CASSLGGVTGGNSPLHF. The whole variable domain, remainder taken from reference TRBV13 and TRBJ1-6, is AAGVIQSPRHLIKEKRETATLKCYPIPRHDTVYWYQQGPGQDPQFLISFYEKMQSDKGSIPDRFSAQQFSDYHSELNMSSLELGDSALYFCASSLGGVTGGNSPLHFGNGTRLTVT.

This clone was picked up one time. The chain employs TRBV6-6 and TRBJ2-2; maybe TRBD1 (5 bases). CDR3 size: 16 residues. Germline V gene data show CDR1 as MNHNY and CDR2 as SVGAGI (reference sequence). V was clipped by 5 bases and J by 0 bases, with 13 bases between them. The CDR3 here is CASSPIDSTNTGELFF. Here the CDR3 DNA reads TGTGCCAGCAGTCCCATCGACAGTACGAACACCGGGGAGCTGTTTTTT.

The CDR3: CASRTRTEETQYF. CDR3 DNA sequence: TGTGCCAGCAGGACCCGGACTGAAGAGACCCAGTACTTC. The chain has TRBV3-1 (or the pseudogene TRBV3-2) and TRBJ2-5; D may be TRBD2 (5 bases). The CDR3 is 13 amino acids. Trimming took off 6 bases at V and 3 bases at J, with 11 bases between the two ends. CDR1 is LGHDT and CDR2 is YNNKEL in the germline V gene (reference sequence).

The genes are TRBV6-2 or TRBV6-3 and TRBJ2-7; D might be TRBD2 (6 bases). Trimming shortened V by 4 bases and J by 7 bases, and 23 bases separated the two germline ends. The CDR3 sequence is 16 residues long. Germline-derived CDR1 and CDR2 are MNHEY and SVGEGT. The DNA of the CDR3 is TGTGCCAGCAGTTCCATGGGCTGGACTACAGGTGTGGAGCAGTACTTC. The encoded protein is CASSSMGWTTGVEQYF.